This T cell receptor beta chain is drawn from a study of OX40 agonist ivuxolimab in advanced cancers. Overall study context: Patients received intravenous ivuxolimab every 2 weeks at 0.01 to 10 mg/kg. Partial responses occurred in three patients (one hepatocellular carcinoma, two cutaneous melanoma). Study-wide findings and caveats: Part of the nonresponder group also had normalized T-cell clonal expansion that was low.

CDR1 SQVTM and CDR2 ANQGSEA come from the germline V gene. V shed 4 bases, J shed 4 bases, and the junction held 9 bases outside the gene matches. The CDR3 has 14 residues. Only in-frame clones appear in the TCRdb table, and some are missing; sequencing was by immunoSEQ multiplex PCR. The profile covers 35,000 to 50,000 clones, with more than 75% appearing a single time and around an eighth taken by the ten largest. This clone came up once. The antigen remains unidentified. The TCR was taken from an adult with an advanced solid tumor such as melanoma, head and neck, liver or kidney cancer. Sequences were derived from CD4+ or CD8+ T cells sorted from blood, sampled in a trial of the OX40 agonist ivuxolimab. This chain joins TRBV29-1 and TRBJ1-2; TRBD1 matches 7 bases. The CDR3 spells CSVAPPRTGYGYTF. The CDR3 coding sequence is TGCAGCGTTGCCCCCCCCCGGACAGGCTATGGCTACACCTTC. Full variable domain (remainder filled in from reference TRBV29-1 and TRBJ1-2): SAVISQKPSRDICQRGTSLTIQCQVDSQVTMMFWYRQQPGQSLTLIATANQGSEATYESGFVIDKFPISRPNLTFSTLTVSNMSPEDSSIYLCSVAPPRTGYGYTFGSGTRLTVV.